Each of the 32 T cell receptor beta chains below was sequenced from the same sample in a study of T cell clonality in common variable immunodeficiency. The table came from immunoSEQ multiplex PCR; TCRdb's copy has only in-frame clones and leaves some out. In total the sample includes around 29,000 clones, none of them seen once. Sequenced: peripheral blood mononuclear cells. The source is a person aged 18 to 69 in good health.

There are many counts of this clone. Read data end 3 residues before the CDR3 end; the end is taken from the germline J gene. J is TRBJ1-2 and V is TRBV6-1; tentatively, D is TRBD1 (5 bases). The CDR3 length is 19 residues. V was cut by 2 bases and J by 5 bases, with 27 bases left in between. Germline lookup yields CDR1 MNHNS and CDR2 SASEGT. The CDR3 DNA, read in part, is TGTGCCAGCAGTGAACGTCAGGGTGTATCTCCTCGGTTCCCATATGGC. This gives the protein CASSERQGVSPRFPYG. The CDR3 in its entirety is CASSERQGVSPRFPYGYTF.

This clone has ten or more counts. The read comes to an end 3 residues before the CDR3 does, leaving the germline J gene to fill in the end. The rearrangement joins TRBV11-3 to TRBJ2-3; D uncertain. Germline CDR1 and CDR2: SGHNT and YENEEA. The CDR3 has 11 residues. Incomplete CDR3 DNA: TGTGCCAGCAGCGAGAAAGGGACG. Translating gives CASSEKGT. The entire CDR3 sequence reads CASSEKGTQYF.

This clone was counted many times. The read ends 3 residues shy of where the CDR3 ends; the end is completed using the germline J gene. This chain uses TRBV5-1 with TRBJ2-3; a possible D gene is TRBD1 (6 bases). Trimming cost V 2 bases and J 0 bases, with 16 bases left between them. Germline CDR1 and CDR2: SGHRS and YFSETQ. This CDR3 contains 17 residues. The CDR3 sequence is CASSLQGAIPSTDTQYF. Incomplete CDR3 DNA: TGCGCCAGCAGCTTACAGGGCGCCATTCCTAGCACAGATACG.

The CDR3 bases that were read are TGTGCCAGCAGCTTAGCGGCGGGGATTCAAGAGACC. This codes for CASSLAAGIQET. The CDR3 as a whole reads CASSLAAGIQETQYF. V usage is TRBV7-9 and J usage is TRBJ2-5; the D gene is possibly TRBD2 (6 bases). Read sequence stops 3 residues before the CDR3 end, and the germline J gene provides the missing end. CDR1 and CDR2 from the germline V gene are SEHNR and FQNEAQ (reference sequence). The length of the CDR3 is 15 residues. The V gene lost 0 bases and the J gene lost 2 bases, with 10 bases spanning the gap.

This CDR3 reads CSAALAGVGLYQETQYF. Incomplete CDR3 DNA: TGCAGTGCGGCCCTAGCGGGAGTGGGCTTGTACCAAGAGACC. The chain recombines TRBV20-1 with TRBJ2-5; 10 nucleotides line up with TRBD2. The read terminates 3 residues before the CDR3 end, so the remaining end is supplied by the germline J gene. With 6 bases clipped from V and 0 bases from J, the junction kept 13 bases outside the gene matches. The CDR3 runs to 17 residues. CDR1 is DFQATT and CDR2 is SNEGSKA in the germline V gene (reference sequence).

There are many counts of this clone. The read gets to within 3 residues of the CDR3 end, and the germline J gene fills in the rest. The chain uses TRBV20-1 and TRBJ2-5, with 9 bases matching TRBD2. The CDR3 spans 15 residues. Germline loops: CDR1 DFQATT, CDR2 SNEGSKA (reference sequence). V was pared by 1 base and J by 4 bases, with 7 bases of the junction left unmatched. CDR3 DNA, as far as it was read: TGCAGTGCTAGAGGGAATAGCGGGAGATCAGAGACC. Translation: CSARGNSGRSET. In full, the CDR3 reads CSARGNSGRSETQYF.

In its sample, this clone was seen many times. From the germline J gene comes the end of the CDR3, since the read stops 3 residues before it. The chain recombines TRBV6-1 with TRBJ2-7; D possibly corresponds to TRBD1 (6 bases). The germline gives CDR1 MNHNS, CDR2 SASEGT. V was cut by 1 base and J by 5 bases, with 12 bases left in between. The length of the CDR3 is 14 residues. CDR3 residues: CASSEVRGKNEQYF. The CDR3 bases that were read are TGTGCCAGCAGTGAAGTCAGGGGAAAAAACGAG.

At least ten counts were recorded for this clone. The read comes to an end 3 residues before the CDR3 does, leaving the germline J gene to fill in the end. V gene TRBV6-4 combines with J gene TRBJ2-1, with 12 positions matching TRBD2. The CDR3 is made up of 15 amino acids. Trimming took 5 bases from V and 3 from J; bases not matched to a gene: 2. The germline V gene encodes CDR1 MRHNA and CDR2 SNTAGT. This CDR3 reads CASSPTSGSYNEQFF. Incomplete CDR3 DNA: TGTGCCAGCAGTCCGACTAGCGGGAGCTACAATGAG.

This clone was found many times. The CDR3 end is not reached by the read, which stops 3 residues before it; the germline J gene fills it in. The rearrangement links TRBV20-1 to TRBJ2-5, with 15 bases aligning to TRBD2. The CDR3 contains 15 residues. The germline gives CDR1 DFQATT, CDR2 SNEGSKA (reference sequence). With 3 bases clipped from V and 5 bases from J, the junction kept 4 bases outside the gene matches. The CDR3 bases that were read are TGCAGTGCTAGGGGGACTAGCGGGAGGCTGGAGACC. It encodes CSARGTSGRLET. The whole CDR3 region reads CSARGTSGRLETQYF.

This clone was observed a handful of times. At one boundary the junction diverges from the germline segment, which might be a read error. The CDR3 end falls 3 residues outside the read, so it is completed with the germline J gene. V is TRBV7-9 and J is TRBJ1-1; D not certain. Germline V gene lookup returns CDR1 SEHNR and CDR2 FQNEAQ (reference sequence). This CDR3 spans 14 amino acids. The CDR3 bases that were read are TGTGCCAGCAGCTTAGGGCAGGAGAACACTGGA. Translating gives CASSLGQENTG. The whole CDR3 sequence is CASSLGQENTGAFF.

Comments on this clone: Since a much larger clone is just one base distant, this may be a read error. The sequenced fragment ends 3 residues before the CDR3 boundary, so the rest is inferred from the germline J gene. Other nucleotide sequences in the sample specify the same CDR3. This rearrangement joins TRBV6-1 to TRBJ1-2, with D possibly being TRBD1 (5 bases). This CDR3 is built from 15 residues. In germline, CDR1 is MNHNS, CDR2 SASEGT. The CDR3 bases that were read are TGTGCCAGCAGTGAAATCGGGGGTATTAACTATGGA. Translating gives CASSEIGGINYG. The full CDR3 protein reads CASSEIGGINYGYTF.

In its sample, this clone was seen many times. The read terminates 3 residues before the CDR3 end, so the remaining end is supplied by the germline J gene. The V gene is TRBV18, the J gene TRBJ1-6; the D is unclear. Germline values: CDR1 KGHSH, CDR2 LQKENI. This CDR3 spans 16 amino acids. Trimming removed 2 bases from V and 5 bases from J, with 13 bases in between. CDR3 DNA, as far as it was read: TGTGCCAGCTCACCAGTGCGGGAACGTAATAATTCACCC. It is translated as CASSPVRERNNSP. The whole CDR3 reads CASSPVRERNNSPLHF.

Notes on this clone: The CDR3 goes on 3 residues after the read ends, and that part is filled in from the germline J gene. The rearrangement links TRBV11-1 to TRBJ1-1; 9 bases agree with TRBD1. Per the germline V gene, CDR1 is SGHAT and CDR2 is FQDESV (reference sequence). V shed 3 bases, J shed 4 bases, and the junction held 3 bases outside the gene matches. CDR3 length: 14 residues. CDR3 bases read: TGTGCCAGCAGCTTCGGGACAGGGACCACTGAA. This sequence encodes CASSFGTGTTE. The whole CDR3 is CASSFGTGTTEAFF.

This clone was recorded at least ten times. The DNA ends 3 residues before the CDR3 does, and the rest of the CDR3 is filled in from the germline J gene. The rearrangement uses TRBV5-1 and TRBJ1-1; 12 nucleotides line up with TRBD1. The germline V gene encodes CDR1 SGHRS and CDR2 YFSETQ. The CDR3 is made up of 15 amino acids. Trimming took 4 bases from V and 3 from J; bases not matched to a gene: 4. CDR3 protein: CASSMGQGADTEAFF. Partial CDR3 DNA: TGCGCCAGCAGCATGGGACAGGGGGCGGACACTGAA.

This clone was observed at least ten times. The read stops 3 residues short of the end of the CDR3; the missing end is completed from the germline J gene. The gene calls are TRBV23-1 and TRBJ1-1; TRBD1 matches 7 bases. TRBV23-1 has ORF status, its function being uncertain. Germline trimming cut 6 bases from V and 7 bases from J; bases unmatched to any gene: 14. There are 15 residues in the CDR3. Here the CDR3 reads CASRPDRDCDGEAFF. The sequenced part of the CDR3 DNA is TGCGCCAGCAGGCCAGACAGGGACTGCGACGGTGAA.

At least ten counts were recorded for this clone. The read ends 3 residues shy of where the CDR3 ends; the end is completed using the germline J gene. The chain couples TRBV7-9 to TRBJ1-5; tentatively, D is TRBD1 (6 bases). Per germline, CDR1 SEHNR and CDR2 FQNEAQ (reference sequence). The CDR3 is 15 amino acids. V was trimmed by 3 bases and J by 5 bases, leaving 14 bases between them. The CDR3 region is CASSLGGQKYQPQHF. CDR3 bases read: TGTGCCAGCAGCTTGGGAGGACAGAAGTATCAGCCC. Filled out from reference TRBV7-9 and TRBJ1-5, the complete variable domain reads DTGVSQNPRHKITKRGQNVTFRCDPISEHNRLYWYRQTLGQGPEFLTYFQNEAQLEKSRLLSDRFSAERPKGSFSTLEIQRTEQGDSAMYLCASSLGGQKYQPQHFGDGTRLSIL.

This clone was recorded at least ten times. The read gets to within 3 residues of the CDR3 end, and the germline J gene fills in the rest. The chain links TRBV7-8 to TRBJ1-1, with TRBD1 as a possible D gene (6 bases). Trimming removed 3 bases from V and 1 base from J, with 12 bases in between. CDR1 SGHVS and CDR2 FQNEAQ come from the germline V gene. The CDR3 runs 15 residues. CDR3 DNA, as far as it was read: TGTGCCAGCAGCTTGGGGGCGACAGAGAACACTGAA. Translating it yields CASSLGATENTE. The full CDR3 protein reads CASSLGATENTEAFF.

The sample holds many counts of this clone. The CDR3 is CASSESRPDTQYF. CDR3 DNA (partial): TGTGCCAGCAGTGAAAGCCGTCCAGATACG. The rearrangement uses TRBV2 and TRBJ2-3; D is undetermined. Read sequence stops 3 residues before the CDR3 end, and the germline J gene provides the missing end. Trimming left V 2 bases short and J 4 bases short, with 7 bases between. The CDR3 length is 13 residues. Per germline, CDR1 SNHLY and CDR2 FYNNEI.

This clone has a count of ten or more. The read finishes 3 residues shy of the CDR3 end, and the germline J gene is used to complete it. The V and J genes are TRBV7-2 and TRBJ2-7; the match to TRBD2 covers 9 bases. V dropped 4 bases and J dropped 4; count of bases not matched to a gene: 5. The CDR3 has 14 amino acids. The germline V gene encodes CDR1 SGHTA and CDR2 FQGNSA. The DNA read from the CDR3 is TGTGCCAGCAGCTCTAGCGGGAAAGGTTACGAG. Its protein is CASSSSGKGYE. The entire CDR3 protein is CASSSSGKGYEQYF.

This clone came up many times. The sequenced fragment ends 3 residues before the CDR3 boundary, so the rest is inferred from the germline J gene. The V and J genes are TRBV20-1 and TRBJ2-2; D possibly corresponds to TRBD2 (6 bases). From germline, CDR1 is DFQATT and CDR2 SNEGSKA (reference sequence). Trimming removed 3 bases from V and 7 bases from J, with 18 bases in between. The length of the CDR3 is 15 residues. CDR3 DNA (partial): TGCAGTGCTAGTCCCGGGACTCTACTAGGCGGGGAG. It encodes CSASPGTLLGGE. The whole CDR3 reads CSASPGTLLGGELFF.

This clone came up many times. The CDR3 end lies 3 residues beyond the end of the read and is filled in from the germline J gene. The rearrangement uses TRBV5-1 and TRBJ1-4; 7 bases line up with TRBD1. The germline CDR1 and CDR2 sequences are SGHRS and YFSETQ. J was trimmed by 5 bases and V by 3 bases; bases with no gene match: 7. CDR3 length equals 15 residues. CDR3 bases read: TGCGCCAGCAGCTACTATGGGGGACAGAATGAAAAA. This translates into CASSYYGGQNEK. The CDR3, in full, reads CASSYYGGQNEKLFF.

As for this clone: From the germline J gene comes the end of the CDR3, since the read stops 3 residues before it. The rearrangement joins TRBV7-3 to TRBJ2-3; the D is unclear. Germline V gives CDR1 SGHTA, CDR2 FQGTGA. The CDR3 length is 14 residues. CDR3 loop: CASSPGHSQETQYF. Partial CDR3 DNA: TGTGCCAGCAGCCCTGGGCACAGCCAAGAGACG.

This clone appeared many times. The read comes to an end 3 residues before the CDR3 does, leaving the germline J gene to fill in the end. The chain uses TRBV10-3 and TRBJ2-2, with D perhaps TRBD1 (6 bases). Germline V lookup: CDR1 ENHRY, CDR2 SYGVKD. The CDR3 loop spans 17 amino acids. Trimming removed 4 bases from V and 2 bases from J, with 17 bases in between. CDR3 region: CAISGLQGVRNTGELFF. The CDR3 DNA, read in part, is TGTGCCATCAGTGGTCTACAGGGAGTCAGAAACACCGGGGAG.

In its sample, this clone was seen many times. The CDR3 end falls 3 residues outside the read, so it is completed with the germline J gene. V usage is TRBV19 and J usage is TRBJ2-7; D is unresolved. Trimming took off 3 bases at V and 5 bases at J, with 11 bases between the two ends. The CDR3 is 13 amino acids. In germline, CDR1 is LNHDA, CDR2 SQIVND (reference sequence). CDR3 region: CASSILSGDEQYF. The part of the CDR3 DNA that was read is TGTGCCAGTAGTATCCTCTCCGGTGACGAG.

This clone was counted many times. The read terminates 3 residues before the CDR3 end, so the remaining end is supplied by the germline J gene. The chain uses TRBV19 and TRBJ2-3; 10 bases agree with TRBD1. With 0 bases clipped from V and 5 bases from J, the junction kept 8 bases outside the gene matches. The CDR3 length is 17 residues. Germline values: CDR1 LNHDA, CDR2 SQIVND (reference sequence). CDR3 region: CASSIDLRDRGGDTQYF. CDR3 DNA, as far as it was read: TGTGCCAGTAGTATAGATCTTCGGGACAGGGGAGGAGATACG.

This clone showed up many times. The sequenced CDR3 bases are TGCAGCGTTGCTAGCGACAACACCGGGGAG. Its translation: CSVASDNTGE. The whole CDR3 region reads CSVASDNTGELFF. This chain links TRBV29-1 with TRBJ2-2; a weak D match, TRBD2 (6 bases). The CDR3 extends 3 residues past the end of the read, so its final part is completed from the germline J gene. Germline V gene lookup returns CDR1 SQVTM and CDR2 ANQGSEA. There are 13 residues in the CDR3. Trimming removed 4 bases from V and 2 bases from J, with 8 bases in between.

This clone was recorded many times. Read sequence stops 3 residues before the CDR3 end, and the germline J gene provides the missing end. V and J are TRBV29-1 and TRBJ2-2; possibly TRBD1 for D (5 bases). Germline V gene lookup returns CDR1 SQVTM and CDR2 ANQGSEA. The CDR3 contains 12 residues. The sequenced CDR3 bases are TGCAGCGTTGAAATAGGGGCAGGGAAG. It encodes CSVEIGAGK. The entire CDR3 reads CSVEIGAGKLFF.

This clone was observed many times. Read data end 3 residues before the CDR3 end; the end is taken from the germline J gene. The chain links TRBV19 to TRBJ1-4, with TRBD1 identical over 7 bases. Germline CDR1 LNHDA, CDR2 SQIVND (reference sequence). CDR3 length: 13 amino acids. V lost 7 bases, J lost 3 bases, and 2 bases stayed unmatched. The CDR3 region is CASIGTANEKLFF. The part of the CDR3 DNA that was read is TGTGCCAGTATCGGGACAGCTAATGAAAAA.

There are a few counts of this clone. The read halts 3 residues ahead of the CDR3 end, with the missing end drawn from the germline J gene. J is TRBJ2-1 and V is TRBV7-6, with D maybe TRBD2 (5 bases). The CDR3 has 16 amino acids. Germline CDR1 SGHVS, CDR2 FNYEAQ. Trimming removed 2 bases from V and 3 bases from J, with 14 bases in between. Incomplete CDR3 DNA: TGTGCCAGCAGCTTAATCGGTGGAAGCGGCTACAATGAG. It is translated as CASSLIGGSGYNE. The complete CDR3 protein is CASSLIGGSGYNEQFF. Filled out from reference TRBV7-6 and TRBJ2-1, the complete variable domain reads GAGVSQSPRYKVTKRGQDVALRCDPISGHVSLYWYRQALGQGPEFLTYFNYEAQQDKSGLPNDRFSAERPEGSISTLTIQRTEQRDSAMYRCASSLIGGSGYNEQFFGPGTRLTVL.

This clone appeared many times. The read is 3 residues too short to cover the CDR3 end, so that end is filled in from the germline J gene. The chain combines TRBV14 with TRBJ2-3, with 13 bases identical to TRBD2. CDR3 length equals 15 residues. Per the germline V gene, CDR1 is SGHDN and CDR2 is FVKESK. V dropped 3 bases and J dropped 6; count of bases not matched to a gene: 3. The CDR3 loop is CASSQSTSGRDTQYF. The sequenced CDR3 bases are TGTGCCAGCAGCCAGTCGACTAGCGGGAGGGATACG.

This clone was counted a few times. The read halts 3 residues ahead of the CDR3 end, with the missing end drawn from the germline J gene. The rearrangement links TRBV7-8 to TRBJ2-3; 7 bases match TRBD1. Germline lookup yields CDR1 SGHVS and CDR2 FQNEAQ. The CDR3 runs 16 residues. The covered CDR3 bases are TGTGCCAGCAGCCAACGGACAGGATATAGCAATCAGCCG. The encoded protein is CASSQRTGYSNQP. The full CDR3 protein is CASSQRTGYSNQPQYF. Complete variable domain (other parts from reference TRBV7-8 and TRBJ2-3): GAGVSQSPRYKVAKRGQDVALRCDPISGHVSLFWYQQALGQGPEFLTYFQNEAQLDKSGLPSDRFFAERPEGSVSTLKIQRTQQEDSAVYLCASSQRTGYSNQPQYFGPGTRLTVL.

This clone was found many times. The read ends 3 residues early relative to the CDR3; the germline J gene fills the gap. The chain links TRBV6-1 to TRBJ1-5, with a weak D call TRBD1 (6 bases). Trimming cost V 2 bases and J 7 bases, with 12 bases left between them. Germline V lookup: CDR1 MNHNS, CDR2 SASEGT. There are 14 residues in the CDR3. Here the CDR3 reads CASSEHRVEQPQHF. The CDR3 DNA, read in part, is TGTGCCAGCAGTGAACACAGGGTGGAACAGCCC.